The 6 T cell receptor beta chains given below trace back to one sample, sequenced in a study of graft-versus-host responses after intestinal transplantation (TCRdb year 2021). These receptors have no known antigen. In light of the paper, this sample's time point label describes: cells obtained before transplantation from donor or recipient. Receptor libraries were prepared by the immunoSEQ multiplex PCR assay. TCRdb obtained this table from immuneACCESS and retained in-frame rearrangements with V and J assigned. These tables miss some clones; where compared with another copy, unresolved V genes account for less than half of the shortfall, and the remainder is unexplained. Recorded for this sample are roughly 90,000 clones; around 90% of them occurred a single time. In total, the top ten clones hold roughly 6% of the sample. This sample comprised unstimulated CD8+ T cells sorted from spleen or lymph node cells, obtained before intestinal transplant. These receptors were collected from a human donor who received an intestinal transplant.

This clone was seen just once. This sequence joins TRBV6-1 and TRBJ2-3; 7 positions match TRBD2. The CDR3 has 17 amino acids. The germline V gene encodes CDR1 MNHNS and CDR2 SASEGT. Unmatched junction bases numbered 11, after V lost 2 bases and J lost 3 bases. This CDR3 is CASSEIGSGLGTDTQYF. The DNA for the CDR3 is TGTGCCAGCAGTGAAATCGGTTCAGGACTAGGAACAGATACGCAGTATTTT.

CDR3 nucleotide sequence: TGTGCCAGCAGTTACTCTTCGGGCAATGAGCAGTTCTTC. As protein: CASSYSSGNEQFF. The chain recombines TRBV6-5 with TRBJ2-1; D uncertain. This CDR3 comprises 13 residues. In germline, CDR1 is MNHEY, CDR2 SVGAGI. Trimming took 0 bases from V and 6 from J, leaving 6 bases between them.

This clone was seen only once. The rearrangement joins TRBV27 to TRBJ2-3, with no clear D. The V and J ends lost 2 bases and 1 base respectively, with 1 base between them. Looked up from germline, CDR1 is MNHEY and CDR2 is SMNVEV (reference sequence). The CDR3 sequence is 12 residues long. The CDR3 reads CASSLGTDTQYF. The CDR3 nucleotides are TGTGCCAGCAGTTTAGGCACAGATACGCAGTATTTT.

This chain uses TRBV9 with TRBJ2-7; D gene ambiguous. The CDR3 runs to 12 residues. Germline CDR1 and CDR2: SGDLS and YYNGEE. V was trimmed by 0 bases and J by 6 bases, leaving 7 bases between them. In nucleotides, the CDR3 is TGTGCCAGCAGCGTAGAATCTTGCGAGCAGTACTTC. Amino acid sequence: CASSVESCEQYF.

The rearrangement uses TRBV11-2 and TRBJ2-7, with D unresolved. The CDR3 runs 13 residues. V lost 5 bases and J 3 bases, leaving 11 bases between the germline ends. In germline, CDR1 is SGHAT, CDR2 FQNNGV. Here the CDR3 DNA reads TGTGCCAGCAGCCGCTTTGACTTCTACGAGCAGTACTTC. Translation: CASSRFDFYEQYF. Full variable domain (rest looked up from reference TRBV11-2 and TRBJ2-7): EAGVAQSPRYKIIEKRQSVAFWCNPISGHATLYWYQQILGQGPKLLIQFQNNGVVDDSQLPKDRFSAERLKGVDSTLKIQPAKLEDSAVYLCASSRFDFYEQYFGPGTRLTVT.

The chain recombines TRBV27 with TRBJ2-3; either TRBD1 or TRBD2 may supply D (6 bases each). This CDR3 has 16 residues. Germline loops: CDR1 MNHEY, CDR2 SMNVEV (reference sequence). Deletions cut 6 bases from V and 7 bases from J, with 23 bases between. This CDR3 reads CASRPLTGRLGNTQYF. The DNA of the CDR3 is TGTGCCAGCAGACCCCTCACAGGGAGGCTCGGGAATACGCAGTATTTT.